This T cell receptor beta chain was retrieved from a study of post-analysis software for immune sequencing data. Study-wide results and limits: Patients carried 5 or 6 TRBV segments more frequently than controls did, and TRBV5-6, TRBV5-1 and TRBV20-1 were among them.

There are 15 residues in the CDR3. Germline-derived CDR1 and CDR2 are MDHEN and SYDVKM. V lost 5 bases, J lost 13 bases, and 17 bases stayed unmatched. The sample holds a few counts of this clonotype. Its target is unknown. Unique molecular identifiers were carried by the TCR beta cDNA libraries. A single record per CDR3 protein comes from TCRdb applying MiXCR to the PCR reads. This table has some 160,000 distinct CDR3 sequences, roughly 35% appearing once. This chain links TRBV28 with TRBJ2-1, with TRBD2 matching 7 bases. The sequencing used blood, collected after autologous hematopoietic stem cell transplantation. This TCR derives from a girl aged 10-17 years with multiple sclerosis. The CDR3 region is CASSRGGGRQETQFF. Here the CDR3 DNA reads TGTGCCAGCAGTCGAGGCGGGGGTCGTCAAGAGACCCAGTTCTTC.